This T cell receptor beta chain was sequenced during a study of blood T cell repertoires in COVID-19. Looking at the study overall: The study drew acute and convalescent COVID-19 samples from the United States, Italy and Spain. PBMCs, B-cell-depleted T cells, or T cells provided the cDNA or gDNA that made up the material.

Per germline, CDR1 SQVTM and CDR2 ANQGSEA. Trimming at V came to 8 bases and at J to 3 bases, leaving 6 bases not matched to a gene. This CDR3 has 13 residues. Enrollment of patients from Seattle took place during active infection, with longitudinal follow-up. Methods used by the authors: Reference gene primer amplification yielded estimated nucleated cell counts. Generated by immunoSEQ multiplex PCR, the TCRdb table keeps only in-frame clones and is missing some. The D gene and trimming were derived from the DNA, and the V and J assignments and clone size from that table. The sample carries 150,000 to 200,000 clones, 84% recorded once.

This clonotype was sampled from a woman in her 70s with COVID-19, enrolled during active disease. Sequenced material: peripheral blood. V is TRBV29-1 and J is TRBJ2-2; 7 bases are a match to TRBD2. This chain's CDR3 is CSPGGKDTGELFF. The CDR3 bases are TGCAGCCCCGGGGGGAAAGACACCGGGGAGCTGTTTTTT.